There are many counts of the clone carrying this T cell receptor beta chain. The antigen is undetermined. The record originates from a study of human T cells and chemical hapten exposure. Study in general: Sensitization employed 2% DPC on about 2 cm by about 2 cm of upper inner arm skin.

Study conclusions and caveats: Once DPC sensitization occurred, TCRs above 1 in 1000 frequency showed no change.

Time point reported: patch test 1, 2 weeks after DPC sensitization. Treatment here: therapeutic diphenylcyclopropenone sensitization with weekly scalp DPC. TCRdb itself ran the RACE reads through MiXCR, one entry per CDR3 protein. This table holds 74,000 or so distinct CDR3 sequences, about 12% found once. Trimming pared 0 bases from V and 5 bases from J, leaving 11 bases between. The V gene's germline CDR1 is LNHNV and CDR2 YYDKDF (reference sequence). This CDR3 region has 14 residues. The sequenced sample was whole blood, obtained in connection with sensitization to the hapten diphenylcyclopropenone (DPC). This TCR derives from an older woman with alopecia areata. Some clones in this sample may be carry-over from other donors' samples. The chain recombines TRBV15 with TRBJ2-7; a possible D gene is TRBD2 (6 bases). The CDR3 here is CATSRDPRGDEQYF. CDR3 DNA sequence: TGTGCCACCAGCAGAGATCCGCGGGGTGACGAGCAGTACTTC.